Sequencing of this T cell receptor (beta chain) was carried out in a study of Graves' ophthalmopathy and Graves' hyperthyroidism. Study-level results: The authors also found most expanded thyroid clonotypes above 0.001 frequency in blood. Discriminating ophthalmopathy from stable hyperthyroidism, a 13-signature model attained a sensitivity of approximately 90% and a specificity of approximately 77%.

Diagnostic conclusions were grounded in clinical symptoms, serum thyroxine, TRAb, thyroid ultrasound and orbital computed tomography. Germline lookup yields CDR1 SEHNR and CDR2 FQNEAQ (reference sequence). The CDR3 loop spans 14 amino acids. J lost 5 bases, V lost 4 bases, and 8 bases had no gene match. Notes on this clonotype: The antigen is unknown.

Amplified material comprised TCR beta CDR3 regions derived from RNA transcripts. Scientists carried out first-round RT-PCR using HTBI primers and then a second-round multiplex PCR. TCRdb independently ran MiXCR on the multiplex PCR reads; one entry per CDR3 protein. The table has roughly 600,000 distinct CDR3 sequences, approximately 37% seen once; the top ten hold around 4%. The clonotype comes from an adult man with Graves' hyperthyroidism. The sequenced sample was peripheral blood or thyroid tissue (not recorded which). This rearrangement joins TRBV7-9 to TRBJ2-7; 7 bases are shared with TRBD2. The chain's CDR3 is CASSSRTRDHEQYF. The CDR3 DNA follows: TGTGCCAGCAGCTCCCGGACTAGGGACCACGAGCAGTACTTC.